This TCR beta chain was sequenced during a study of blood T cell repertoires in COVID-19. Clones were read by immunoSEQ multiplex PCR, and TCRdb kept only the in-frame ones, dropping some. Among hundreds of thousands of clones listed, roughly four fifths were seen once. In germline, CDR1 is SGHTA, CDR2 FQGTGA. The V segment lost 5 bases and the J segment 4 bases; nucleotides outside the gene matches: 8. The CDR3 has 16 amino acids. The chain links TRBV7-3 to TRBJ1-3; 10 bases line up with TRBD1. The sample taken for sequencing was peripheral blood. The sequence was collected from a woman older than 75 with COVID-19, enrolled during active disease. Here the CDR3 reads CASSPTGTGVGNTIYF. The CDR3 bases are TGTGCCAGCAGCCCAACCGGGACAGGGGTCGGAAACACCATATATTTT. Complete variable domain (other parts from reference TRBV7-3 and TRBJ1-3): GAGVSQTPSNKVTEKGKYVELRCDPISGHTALYWYRQSLGQGPEFLIYFQGTGAADDSGLPNDRFFAVRPEGSVSTLKIQRTERGDSAVYLCASSPTGTGVGNTIYFGEGSWLTVV.